The 20 T cell receptor beta chains given below trace back to one sample, sequenced in a study of CD8 T cells in ankylosing spondylitis. TCRdb used MiXCR to reprocess the 5' RACE reads, holding one entry per CDR3 protein. The sample yields some 290,000 distinct CDR3 sequences, around 20% seen once. Sequenced sample: blood, either unsorted or a sorted T cell fraction (not recorded which). The receptor set was obtained from a male donor with ankylosing spondylitis or in good health (not recorded which).

The chain carries TRBV9 and TRBJ2-2, with D unclear. Trimming shortened V by 1 base and J by 2 bases, and 12 bases separated the two germline ends. This CDR3 is 16 amino acids long. Germline V lookup: CDR1 SGDLS, CDR2 YYNGEE. Here the CDR3 DNA reads TGTGCCAGCAGCGTAACTCCCCAACGTAACACCGGGGAGCTGTTTTTT. Translated: CASSVTPQRNTGELFF. Using reference TRBV9 and TRBJ2-2 for the parts outside the CDR3, the full variable domain is DSGVTQTPKHLITATGQRVTLRCSPRSGDLSVYWYQQSLDQGLQFLIQYYNGEERAKGNILERFSAQQFPDLHSELNLSSLELGDSALYFCASSVTPQRNTGELFFGEGSRLTVL.

The chain combines TRBV29-1 with TRBJ1-1; D remains ambiguous. V lost 0 bases and J 0 bases, leaving 11 bases between the germline ends. CDR1 and CDR2 from the germline V gene are SQVTM and ANQGSEA. This CDR3 is 15 amino acids long. CDR3 coding DNA: TGCAGCGTTGAAGATTCGAAGGGAGTGAACACTGAAGCTTTCTTT. Amino acid sequence: CSVEDSKGVNTEAFF.

This chain connects TRBV28 to TRBJ2-3; 7 nucleotides align to TRBD2. CDR1 MDHEN and CDR2 SYDVKM come from the germline V gene. V dropped 6 bases and J dropped 0; count of bases not matched to a gene: 3. This CDR3 is built from 14 residues. The CDR3 DNA is TGTGCCAGCAGCAACGGGGGGAGCACAGATACGCAGTATTTT. Encoded protein: CASSNGGSTDTQYF.

The gene calls are TRBV4-1 and TRBJ2-3, with TRBD1 as a possible D gene (5 bases). The V end lost 0 bases, the J end lost 2 bases, and 15 bases lay between the germline ends. CDR1 MGHRA and CDR2 YSYEKL come from the germline V gene. The CDR3 is 17 amino acids. This CDR3 reads CASSQDRQGRVTDTQYF. CDR3 DNA: TGCGCCAGCAGCCAAGATCGGCAGGGCAGGGTCACAGATACGCAGTATTTT.

Regarding this clonotype: Given a much more abundant clone one base away, this may be a read error. The rearrangement links TRBV5-1 to TRBJ1-6; D not certain. The V gene lost 0 bases and the J gene lost 8 bases, with 9 bases spanning the gap. The CDR3 has 14 amino acids. In germline, CDR1 is SGHRS, CDR2 YFSETQ. The CDR3 bases are TGCGCCAGCAGCTTGGTCGCAGCCGATTCACCCCTCCACTTT. Protein sequence: CASSLVAADSPLHF.

This clonotype was recorded a few times. This chain links TRBV12-3 or TRBV12-4 with TRBJ2-5; 9 bases align to TRBD1. The CDR3 consists of 15 residues. The junction had 10 bases not matched to a gene; V was cut back by 6 bases and J by 5 bases. CDR3 bases: TGTGCCAGCAGCCGGAGACAGGGGGGTACCGAGACCCAGTACTTC. Translation: CASSRRQGGTETQYF.

The chain joins TRBV11-1 to TRBJ1-1; D unresolved. Looked up from germline, CDR1 is SGHAT and CDR2 is FQDESV (reference sequence). The CDR3 has 13 residues. Trimming cost V 5 bases and J 1 base, with 8 bases left between them. For the CDR3, the DNA is TGTGCCAGCAGCCAAAATCCGAACACTGAAGCTTTCTTT. It is translated as CASSQNPNTEAFF.

The CDR3 region has the DNA TGCAGTGCTAGGGGGACAGGGGGCGGCTATGGCTACACCTTC. Protein product: CSARGTGGGYGYTF. This sequence joins TRBV20-1 and TRBJ1-2, with TRBD1 matching 12 bases. There are 14 residues in the CDR3. With 3 bases clipped from V and 4 bases from J, the junction kept 3 bases outside the gene matches. Germline V gives CDR1 DFQATT, CDR2 SNEGSKA (reference sequence).

This clonotype was seen a few times. CDR3 sequence: CASSLDGARTGELFF. The CDR3 DNA follows: TGCGCCAGCAGCTTGGATGGGGCCCGCACCGGGGAGCTGTTTTTT. The rearrangement links TRBV5-1 to TRBJ2-2; the D gene is possibly TRBD1 (5 bases). The CDR3 totals 15 residues. V was clipped by 0 bases and J by 4 bases, with 10 bases between them. Germline CDR1 is SGHRS and CDR2 is YFSETQ.

This clonotype has just a few counts. The rearrangement links TRBV4-2 to TRBJ2-1, with TRBD1 identical over 8 bases. This CDR3 comprises 18 residues. From germline, CDR1 is LGHNA and CDR2 YNFKEQ. V lost 0 bases to trimming and J lost 3 bases; unmatched junction nucleotides: 10. CDR3 region: CASSQEGDRTGLYNEQFF. CDR3 sequence (DNA): TGTGCCAGCAGCCAAGAAGGTGACAGGACAGGGCTCTACAATGAGCAGTTCTTC.

This clonotype was counted only a few times. Because the CDR3's place on the DNA is in doubt, the DNA is left out and the CDR3 is given as listed by TCRdb. The rearrangement links TRBV6-5 to TRBJ1-3. The CDR3 spans 14 residues, counting both ends. Germline V gives CDR1 MNHEY, CDR2 SVGAGI. CDR3 in amino acids: CASILDGRGDTIYF.

The chain employs TRBV5-1 and TRBJ2-3; D ambiguous. The CDR3 loop spans 15 amino acids. Germline lookup yields CDR1 SGHRS and CDR2 YFSETQ. With 0 bases removed from V and 6 bases from J, the gap between germline ends came to 14 bases. CDR3 sequence (DNA): TGCGCCAGCAGCTTGGACCTGATGGATACGGATACGCAGTATTTT. Translating it yields CASSLDLMDTDTQYF.

The chain recombines TRBV13 with TRBJ2-3, with 9 bases lining up with TRBD2. Germline CDR1 is PRHDT and CDR2 is FYEKMQ (reference sequence). V lost 2 bases, J lost 4 bases, and 7 bases stayed unmatched. The CDR3 is made up of 16 amino acids. CDR3 nucleotide sequence: TGTGCCAGCAGCTTATATCGGGGACTAGCCCCAGATACGCAGTATTTT. This codes for CASSLYRGLAPDTQYF.

The CDR3 DNA is TGTGCCAGCAGCTTAATTACTGTTCAAGAGACCCAGTACTTC. Translation gives CASSLITVQETQYF. The chain recombines TRBV7-9 with TRBJ2-5; D gene uncertain. From germline, CDR1 is SEHNR and CDR2 FQNEAQ (reference sequence). The CDR3 is 14 amino acids. The V end lost 2 bases, the J end lost 2 bases, and 9 bases lay between the germline ends.

This chain connects TRBV7-6 to TRBJ2-1; D might be TRBD1 (6 bases). V was cut by 5 bases and J by 1 base, with 15 bases left in between. The CDR3 totals 16 residues. Germline CDR1 SGHVS, CDR2 FNYEAQ. This CDR3 is CASSRPGQTSYNEQFF. As DNA, the CDR3 is TGTGCCAGCAGCCGCCCGGGACAAACGTCCTACAATGAGCAGTTCTTC.

The chain has TRBV5-6 and TRBJ2-7, with TRBD2 as a possible D gene (6 bases). V was pared by 4 bases and J by 2 bases, with 16 bases between. The CDR3 contains 15 residues. Germline V CDR1 and CDR2: SGHDT, YYEEEE. The CDR3 protein is CASSQEGLDPYEQYV. CDR3 DNA: TGTGCCAGCAGCCAGGAGGGGCTAGATCCCTACGAGCAGTACGTC.

This clonotype came up many times. The chain joins TRBV5-1 to TRBJ2-1; 9 nucleotides align to TRBD2. The CDR3 totals 16 residues. The V segment lost 0 bases and the J segment 6 bases; nucleotides outside the gene matches: 7. Germline CDR1 is SGHRS and CDR2 is YFSETQ. The CDR3 here is CASSLGDLAGFNEQFF. The CDR3 DNA follows: TGCGCCAGCAGCTTGGGGGACCTAGCGGGATTCAATGAGCAGTTCTTC.

In its sample, this clonotype was seen a few times. The chain has TRBV10-3 and TRBJ2-3; 8 bases fit TRBD2. This CDR3 has 14 residues. Germline V gene sequence: CDR1 ENHRY, CDR2 SYGVKD. Trimming cost V 7 bases and J 3 bases; bases outside gene matches: 6. The CDR3 is CAITGTRVTDTQYF. The CDR3 coding sequence is TGTGCCATCACCGGGACTAGAGTGACAGATACGCAGTATTTT.

This clonotype came up a few times. This chain joins TRBV6-9 and TRBJ1-5; 10 bases are shared with TRBD1. This CDR3 is built from 16 residues. Germline values: CDR1 MNHGY, CDR2 SVAAGI. With 3 bases clipped from V and 6 bases from J, the junction kept 8 bases outside the gene matches. The CDR3 reads CASSYDGTGVAQPQHF. CDR3 bases: TGTGCCAGCAGTTACGACGGGACAGGGGTTGCTCAGCCCCAGCATTTT.

This clonotype was picked up a small number of times. The chain couples TRBV4-2 to TRBJ2-5, with D hard to call. The V gene's germline CDR1 is LGHNA and CDR2 YNFKEQ. Trimming left V 4 bases short and J 1 base short, with 10 bases between. The CDR3 has 14 residues. CDR3 residues: CASSPSQSQETQYF. The CDR3 DNA sequence: TGTGCCAGCAGCCCCAGCCAGAGCCAAGAGACCCAGTACTTC.